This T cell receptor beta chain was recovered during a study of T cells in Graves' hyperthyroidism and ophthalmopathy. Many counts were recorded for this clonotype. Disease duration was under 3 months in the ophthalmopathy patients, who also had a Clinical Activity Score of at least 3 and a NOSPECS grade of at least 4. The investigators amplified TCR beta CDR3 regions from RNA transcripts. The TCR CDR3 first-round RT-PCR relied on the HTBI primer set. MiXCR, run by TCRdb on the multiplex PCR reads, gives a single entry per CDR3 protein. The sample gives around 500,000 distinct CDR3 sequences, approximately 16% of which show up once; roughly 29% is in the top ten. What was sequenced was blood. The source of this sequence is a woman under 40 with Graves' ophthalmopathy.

The CDR3 DNA is TGTGCCAGCAGTTGGCCGGAAGAGGGCCCTAATGAAAAACTGTTTTTT. Encoded protein: CASSWPEEGPNEKLFF. The gene calls are TRBV28 and TRBJ1-4; D gene unclear. The germline V gene encodes CDR1 MDHEN and CDR2 SYDVKM. The CDR3 length is 16 residues. V shed 4 bases and J shed 3 bases, with 15 bases lying between them.